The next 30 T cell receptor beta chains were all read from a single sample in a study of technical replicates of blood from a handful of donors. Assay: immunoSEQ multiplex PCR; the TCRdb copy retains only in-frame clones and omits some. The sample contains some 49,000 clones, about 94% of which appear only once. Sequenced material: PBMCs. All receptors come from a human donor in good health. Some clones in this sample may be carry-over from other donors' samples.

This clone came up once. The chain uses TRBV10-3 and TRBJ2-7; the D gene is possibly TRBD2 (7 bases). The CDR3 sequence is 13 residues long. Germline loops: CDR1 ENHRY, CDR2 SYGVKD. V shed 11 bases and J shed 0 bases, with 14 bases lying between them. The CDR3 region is CAAAGQSSYEQYF. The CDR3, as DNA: TGTGCCGCAGCGGGACAAAGCTCCTACGAGCAGTACTTC.

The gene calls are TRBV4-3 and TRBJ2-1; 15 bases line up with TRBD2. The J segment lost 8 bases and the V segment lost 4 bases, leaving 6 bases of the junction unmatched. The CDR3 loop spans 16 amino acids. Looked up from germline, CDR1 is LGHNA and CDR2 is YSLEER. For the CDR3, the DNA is TGCGCCAGCAGCCCCGGGACTAGCGGGAGGTGGGATGAGCAGTTCTTC. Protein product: CASSPGTSGRWDEQFF.

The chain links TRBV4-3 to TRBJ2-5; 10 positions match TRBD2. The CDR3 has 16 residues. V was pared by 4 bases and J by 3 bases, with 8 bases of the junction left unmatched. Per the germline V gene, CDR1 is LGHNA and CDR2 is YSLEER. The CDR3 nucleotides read TGCGCCAGCAGCCCGAGCCTAGCGGGAGAGGAAGAGACCCAGTACTTC. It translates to CASSPSLAGEEETQYF.

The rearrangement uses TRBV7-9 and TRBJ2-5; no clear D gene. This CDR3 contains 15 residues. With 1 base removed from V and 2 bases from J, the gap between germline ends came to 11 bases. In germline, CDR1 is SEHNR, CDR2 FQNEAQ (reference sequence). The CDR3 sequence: CASSLGAVDQETQYF. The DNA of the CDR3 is TGTGCCAGCAGCTTAGGGGCTGTTGATCAAGAGACCCAGTACTTC.

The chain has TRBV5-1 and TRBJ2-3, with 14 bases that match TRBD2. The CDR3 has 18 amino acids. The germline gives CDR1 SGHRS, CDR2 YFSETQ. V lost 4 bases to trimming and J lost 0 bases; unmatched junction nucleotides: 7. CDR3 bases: TGCGCCAGCAGCCTGGGACTAGCGGGAGTATCTAGCACAGATACGCAGTATTTT. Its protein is CASSLGLAGVSSTDTQYF.

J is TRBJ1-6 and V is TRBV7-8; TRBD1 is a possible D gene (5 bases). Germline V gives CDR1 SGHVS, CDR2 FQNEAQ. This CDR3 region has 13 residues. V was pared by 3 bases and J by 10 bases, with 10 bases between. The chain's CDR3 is CASSLQGRSPLHF. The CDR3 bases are TGTGCCAGCAGCTTGCAGGGTCGATCACCCCTCCACTTT.

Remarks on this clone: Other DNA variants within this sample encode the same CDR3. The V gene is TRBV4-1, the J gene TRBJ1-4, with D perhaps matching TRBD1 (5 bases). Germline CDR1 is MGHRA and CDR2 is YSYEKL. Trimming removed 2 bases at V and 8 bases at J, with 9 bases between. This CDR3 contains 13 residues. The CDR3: CASSQTRGEKLFF. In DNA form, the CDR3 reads TGCGCCAGCAGCCAAACCCGGGGGGAAAAACTGTTTTTT.

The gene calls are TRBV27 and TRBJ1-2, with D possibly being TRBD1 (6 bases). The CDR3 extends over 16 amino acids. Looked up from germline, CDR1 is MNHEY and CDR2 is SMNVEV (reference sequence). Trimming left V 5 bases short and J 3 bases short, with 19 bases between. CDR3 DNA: TGTGCCAGCAGTCCGCGCAGCGGGGGGCGTCACTATGGCTACACCTTC. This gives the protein CASSPRSGGRHYGYTF.

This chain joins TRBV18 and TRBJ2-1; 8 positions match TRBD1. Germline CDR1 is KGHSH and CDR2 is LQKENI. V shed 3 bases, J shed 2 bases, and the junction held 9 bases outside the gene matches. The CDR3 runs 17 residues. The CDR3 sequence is CASSPRSQDRAYNEQFF. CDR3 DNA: TGTGCCAGCTCACCGAGATCCCAGGACAGGGCCTACAATGAGCAGTTCTTC.

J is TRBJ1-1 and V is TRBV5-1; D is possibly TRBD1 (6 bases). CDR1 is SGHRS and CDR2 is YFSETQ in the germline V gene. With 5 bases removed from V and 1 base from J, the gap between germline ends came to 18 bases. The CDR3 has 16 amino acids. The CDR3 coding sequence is TGCGCCAGCAGGCCCGGGACACAGGCGGGGAACACTGAAGCTTTCTTT. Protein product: CASRPGTQAGNTEAFF.

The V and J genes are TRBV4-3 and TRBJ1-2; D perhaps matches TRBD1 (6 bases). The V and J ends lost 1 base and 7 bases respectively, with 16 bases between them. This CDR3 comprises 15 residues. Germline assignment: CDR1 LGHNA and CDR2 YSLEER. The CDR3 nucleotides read TGCGCCAGCAGCCAAGTTGGGCAGGGGTTTGGTGGCTACACCTTC. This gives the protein CASSQVGQGFGGYTF.

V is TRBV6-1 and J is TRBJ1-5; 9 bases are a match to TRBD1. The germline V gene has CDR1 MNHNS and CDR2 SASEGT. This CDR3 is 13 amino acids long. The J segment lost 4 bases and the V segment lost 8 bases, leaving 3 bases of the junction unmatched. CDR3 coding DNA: TGTGCCAGCGGGGACAGGGAGAATCAGCCCCAGCATTTT. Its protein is CASGDRENQPQHF.

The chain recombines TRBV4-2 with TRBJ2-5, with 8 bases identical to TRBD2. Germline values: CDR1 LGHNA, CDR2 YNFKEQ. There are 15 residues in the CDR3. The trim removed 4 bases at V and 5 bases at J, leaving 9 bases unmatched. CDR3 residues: CASSLWGTREETQYF. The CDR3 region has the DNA TGTGCCAGCAGCCTGTGGGGGACTAGGGAGGAGACCCAGTACTTC.

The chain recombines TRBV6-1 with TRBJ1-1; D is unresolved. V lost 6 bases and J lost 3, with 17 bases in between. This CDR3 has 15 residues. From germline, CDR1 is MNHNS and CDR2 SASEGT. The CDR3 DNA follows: TGTGCCAGCAGCGCATTGGCCGGGCGGGACACTGAAGCTTTCTTT. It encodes CASSALAGRDTEAFF.

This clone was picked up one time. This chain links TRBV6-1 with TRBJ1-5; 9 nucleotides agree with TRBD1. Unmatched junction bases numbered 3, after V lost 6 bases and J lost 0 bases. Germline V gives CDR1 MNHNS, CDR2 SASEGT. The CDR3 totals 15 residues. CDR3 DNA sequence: TGTGCCAGCAGCCGGGGACAGGGTAGCAATCAGCCCCAGCATTTT. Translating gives CASSRGQGSNQPQHF.

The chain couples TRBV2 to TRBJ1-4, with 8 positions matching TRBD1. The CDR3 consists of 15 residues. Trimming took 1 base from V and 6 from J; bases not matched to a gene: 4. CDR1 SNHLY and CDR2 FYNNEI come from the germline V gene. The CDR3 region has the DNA TGTGCCAGCAGTGAAGGGGGACAGGCCCATGAAAAACTGTTTTTT. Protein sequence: CASSEGGQAHEKLFF.

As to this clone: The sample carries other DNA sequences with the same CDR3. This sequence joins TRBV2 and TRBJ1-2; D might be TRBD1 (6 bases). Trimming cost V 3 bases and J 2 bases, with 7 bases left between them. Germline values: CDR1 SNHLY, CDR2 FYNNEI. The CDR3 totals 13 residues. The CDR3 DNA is TGTGCCAGCAGTGAGCAGGGGAACTATGGCTACACCTTC. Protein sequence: CASSEQGNYGYTF.

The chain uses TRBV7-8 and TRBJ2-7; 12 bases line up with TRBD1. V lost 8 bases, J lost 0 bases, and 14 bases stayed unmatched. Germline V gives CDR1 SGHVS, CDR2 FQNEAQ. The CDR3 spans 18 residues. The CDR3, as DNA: TGTGCCAGCGGATTCCCGGGACAGGGGGCCCTTTACTCCTACGAGCAGTACTTC. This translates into CASGFPGQGALYSYEQYF.

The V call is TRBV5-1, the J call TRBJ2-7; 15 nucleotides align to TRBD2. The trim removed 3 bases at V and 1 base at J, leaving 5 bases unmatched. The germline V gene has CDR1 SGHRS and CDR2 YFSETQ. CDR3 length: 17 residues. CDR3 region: CASSSGLAGGSSYEQYF. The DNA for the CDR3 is TGCGCCAGCAGCTCGGGACTAGCGGGGGGCTCATCCTACGAGCAGTACTTC.

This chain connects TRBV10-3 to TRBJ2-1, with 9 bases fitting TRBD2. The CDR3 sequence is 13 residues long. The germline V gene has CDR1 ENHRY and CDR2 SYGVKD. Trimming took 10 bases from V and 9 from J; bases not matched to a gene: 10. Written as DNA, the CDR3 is TGTGCCACCAGGGGAGCGGGAGGAGGTGAGCAGTTCTTC. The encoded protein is CATRGAGGGEQFF.

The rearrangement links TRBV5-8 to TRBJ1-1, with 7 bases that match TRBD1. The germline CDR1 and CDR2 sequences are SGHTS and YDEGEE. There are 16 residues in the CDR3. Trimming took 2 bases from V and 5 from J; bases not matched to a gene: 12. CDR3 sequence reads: CASSLQGRIGGTEAFF. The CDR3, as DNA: TGTGCCAGCAGCTTACAGGGGCGCATAGGGGGTACTGAAGCTTTCTTT.

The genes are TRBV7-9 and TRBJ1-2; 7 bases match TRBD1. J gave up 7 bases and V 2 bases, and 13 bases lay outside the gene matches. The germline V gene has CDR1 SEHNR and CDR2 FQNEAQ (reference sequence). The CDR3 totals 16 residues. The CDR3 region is CASSLTLDRDRSGYTF. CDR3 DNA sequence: TGTGCCAGCAGCTTAACCCTCGACCGGGACAGAAGTGGCTACACCTTC.

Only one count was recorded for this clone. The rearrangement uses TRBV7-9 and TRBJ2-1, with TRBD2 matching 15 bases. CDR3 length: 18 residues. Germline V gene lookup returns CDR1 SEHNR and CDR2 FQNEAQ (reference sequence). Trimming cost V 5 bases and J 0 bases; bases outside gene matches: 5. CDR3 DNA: TGTGCCAGCAGCAGCTGGACTAGCGGGGGGGCCTCCTACAATGAGCAGTTCTTC. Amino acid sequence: CASSSWTSGGASYNEQFF.

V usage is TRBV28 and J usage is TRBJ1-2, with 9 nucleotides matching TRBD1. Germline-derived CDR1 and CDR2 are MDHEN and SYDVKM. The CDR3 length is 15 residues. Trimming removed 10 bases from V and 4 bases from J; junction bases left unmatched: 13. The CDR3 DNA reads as TGTGCCACCAGCCCCCCGGGACAGGGATTCTATGGCTACACCTTC. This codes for CATSPPGQGFYGYTF.

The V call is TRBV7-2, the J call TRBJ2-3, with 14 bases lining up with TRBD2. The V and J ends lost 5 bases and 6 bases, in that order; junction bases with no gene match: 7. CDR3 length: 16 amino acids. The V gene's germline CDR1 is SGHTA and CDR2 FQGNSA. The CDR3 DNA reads TGTGCCAGCAGCGCGACTAGCGGGAGGGCTATGGATACGCAGTATTTT. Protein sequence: CASSATSGRAMDTQYF.

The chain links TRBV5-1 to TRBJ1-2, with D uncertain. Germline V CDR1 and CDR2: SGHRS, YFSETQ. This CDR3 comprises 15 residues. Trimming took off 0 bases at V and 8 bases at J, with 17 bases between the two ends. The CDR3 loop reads CASSLEATTNGGYTF. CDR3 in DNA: TGCGCCAGCAGCTTGGAGGCAACCACGAACGGGGGCTACACCTTC.

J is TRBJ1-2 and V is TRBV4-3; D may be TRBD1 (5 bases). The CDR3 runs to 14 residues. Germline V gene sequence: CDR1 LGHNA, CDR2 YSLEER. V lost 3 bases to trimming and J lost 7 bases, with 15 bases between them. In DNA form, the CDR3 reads TGCGCCAGCAGCCATAGGTGGGGGGTGGCTGGCTACACCTTC. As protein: CASSHRWGVAGYTF.

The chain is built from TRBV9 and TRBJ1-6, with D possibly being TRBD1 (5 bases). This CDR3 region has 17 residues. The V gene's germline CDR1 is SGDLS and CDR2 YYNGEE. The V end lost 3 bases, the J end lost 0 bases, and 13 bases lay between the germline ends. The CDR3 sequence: CASSAVGGSSYNSPLHF. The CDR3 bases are TGTGCCAGCAGCGCCGTGGGGGGTAGCTCCTATAATTCACCCCTCCACTTT.

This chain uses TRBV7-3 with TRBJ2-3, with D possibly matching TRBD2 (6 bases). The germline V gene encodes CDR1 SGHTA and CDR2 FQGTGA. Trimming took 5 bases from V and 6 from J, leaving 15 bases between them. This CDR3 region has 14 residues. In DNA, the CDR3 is TGTGCCAGCAGCCACCGTGGGGAGGAGGATACGCAGTATTTT. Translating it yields CASSHRGEEDTQYF.

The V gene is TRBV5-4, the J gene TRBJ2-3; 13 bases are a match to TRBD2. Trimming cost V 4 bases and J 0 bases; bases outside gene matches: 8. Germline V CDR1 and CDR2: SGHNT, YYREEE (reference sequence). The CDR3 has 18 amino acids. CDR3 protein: CASSIGLAGESSTDTQYF. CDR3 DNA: TGTGCCAGCAGCATAGGACTAGCGGGGGAATCTAGCACAGATACGCAGTATTTT. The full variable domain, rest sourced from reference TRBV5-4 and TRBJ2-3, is ETGVTQSPTHLIKTRGQQVTLRCSSQSGHNTVSWYQQALGQGPQFIFQYYREEENGRGNFPPRFSGLQFPNYSSELNVNALELDDSALYLCASSIGLAGESSTDTQYFGPGTRLTVL.